The 9 T cell receptor beta chains reported below all come from one sample, sequenced in a study of immune heterogeneity within non-small cell lung tumors. Amplification of the TCR beta CDR3 was achieved through multiplex PCR with 32 V and 13 J primers. TCRdb re-analysed the multiplex PCR reads in MiXCR, keeping a single row per CDR3 protein. The sample contains under 2,500 distinct CDR3 sequences, roughly a quarter of which appear only once. Bulk tumor genomic DNA constituted the template, at around 590 ng per sample. Collection of several biopsies per primary tumor, spaced far apart, took place during surgery. Undergoing curative surgery were patients whose non-small cell lung cancer was untreated and newly diagnosed. Sequencing was done on a sample of lung tumor tissue. These receptors were collected from a man in his 60s with non-small cell lung cancer.

By share, this clonotype ranks as large. The chain joins TRBV4-3 to TRBJ2-7; possible D gene TRBD1, 6 bases. Between the trimmed V and J ends, which lost 4 bases and 5 bases, there was a span of 18 bases. Germline CDR1 and CDR2: LGHNA and YSLEER. The CDR3 sequence is 15 residues long. The CDR3 loop is CASSPGQNPRDEQYF. The CDR3 DNA follows: TGCGCCAGCAGCCCCGGACAGAACCCGAGGGACGAGCAGTACTTC.

By its share, this clonotype is medium-sized. The chain is built from TRBV3-1 and TRBJ2-1; 13 bases are shared with TRBD2. Germline V gives CDR1 LGHDT, CDR2 YNNKEL (reference sequence). Trimming removed 2 bases from V and 6 bases from J; junction bases left unmatched: 4. The CDR3 consists of 16 residues. The CDR3, as DNA: TGTGCCAGCAGCCAATTCGGGACTAGCGGGACCAATGAGCAGTTCTTC. This encodes CASSQFGTSGTNEQFF.

Turning to this clonotype: A much larger clonotype is one base distant, so this may be a read error. The chain combines TRBV7-3 with TRBJ2-2; D gene uncertain. The CDR3 has 17 amino acids. Germline V gene lookup returns CDR1 SGHTA and CDR2 FQGTGA. With 0 bases removed from V and 6 bases from J, the gap between germline ends came to 17 bases. CDR3 in amino acids: CASSLTGSSRVAGELFF. The CDR3 nucleotides are TGTGCCAGCAGCTTAACGGGCTCCTCTCGGGTCGCCGGGGAGCTGTTTTTT.

This chain uses TRBV6-1 with TRBJ1-1, with TRBD1 identical over 10 bases. CDR3 length: 20 residues. In germline, CDR1 is MNHNS, CDR2 SASEGT. After removal of 2 bases from V and 7 bases from J, the junction contained 22 bases not matched to a gene. The CDR3 loop is CASSETQRTGGYGRGIEAFF. The CDR3 DNA is TGTGCCAGCAGTGAAACCCAGAGGACAGGGGGGTATGGCCGGGGAATTGAAGCTTTCTTT.

The V and J genes are TRBV19 and TRBJ2-1; D gene unclear. The ends were cut back, 5 bases at V and 7 bases at J, with 6 bases in the middle. CDR1 is LNHDA, CDR2 SQIVND, per germline (reference sequence). The CDR3 length is 11 residues. The CDR3 reads CASSPGNEQFF. CDR3 DNA: TGTGCCAGTAGTCCTGGGAATGAGCAGTTCTTC.

This clonotype is medium-sized. The rearrangement links TRBV20-1 to TRBJ2-1; D is perhaps TRBD2 (6 bases). Germline V gene sequence: CDR1 DFQATT, CDR2 SNEGSKA (reference sequence). This CDR3 comprises 14 residues. Trimming cost V 6 bases and J 2 bases, with 14 bases left between them. The CDR3 DNA reads as TGCAGTGCGGAGGGGCTCGGACCCTACAATGAGCAGTTCTTC. It translates to CSAEGLGPYNEQFF.

There are a few counts of this clonotype. V and J are TRBV11-2 and TRBJ2-1; 14 bases match TRBD2. Germline CDR1 SGHAT, CDR2 FQNNGV. V trimming: 5 bases; J trimming: 0 bases; junction bases outside the gene matches: 3. CDR3 length: 17 amino acids. CDR3 DNA: TGTGCCAGCAGCCGGGGGACTAGCGGGAGCTCCTACAATGAGCAGTTCTTC. Amino acids: CASSRGTSGSSYNEQFF.

This clonotype was observed a handful of times. This sequence joins TRBV4-2 and TRBJ2-7, with 11 bases fitting TRBD2. This CDR3 comprises 15 residues. With V trimmed by 0 bases and J by 7 bases, 5 bases remained unmatched. CDR1 is LGHNA and CDR2 is YNFKEQ in the germline V gene. The CDR3 DNA follows: TGTGCCAGCAGCCAAGAATCAGGACTAGCGGGTGAGCAGTACTTC. Its protein is CASSQESGLAGEQYF.

A few counts support this clonotype. The CDR3 sequence: CASSYSPSYEQYF. CDR3 DNA sequence: TGTGCCAGCAGTTACTCCCCCTCCTACGAGCAGTACTTC. The chain employs TRBV6-6 and TRBJ2-7; the D is unclear. Germline CDR1 and CDR2: MNHNY and SVGAGI (reference sequence). The CDR3 consists of 13 residues. The V end lost 0 bases, the J end lost 0 bases, and 3 bases lay between the germline ends.